The 28 T cell receptor beta chains given below trace back to one sample, sequenced in a study of cytomegalovirus exposure and HLA in healthy donors. Primers for the PCR totalled 60 Vbeta and 13 Jbeta. Libraries were prepared by immunoSEQ multiplex PCR; TCRdb keeps only in-frame clonotypes and omits some of them. This sample yields fewer than 130,000 clones, of which more than 75% are seen a single time; around 2% belongs to the top ten. Sequenced sample: PBMCs. These receptors were collected from a man aged 35 to 55 in good health and CMV-seronegative.

This chain connects TRBV30 to TRBJ2-1, with D maybe TRBD2 (5 bases). The V end lost 0 bases, the J end lost 8 bases, and 8 bases lay between the germline ends. Germline assignment: CDR1 GTSNPN and CDR2 SVGIG (reference sequence). This CDR3 spans 12 amino acids. The CDR3 is CAWSVEGYEQFF. The CDR3 DNA reads as TGTGCCTGGAGTGTAGAGGGCTATGAGCAGTTCTTC.

The chain joins TRBV6-5 to TRBJ1-1; D may be TRBD1 (6 bases). There are 13 residues in the CDR3. The V and J ends lost 6 bases and 2 bases respectively, with 10 bases between them. Germline CDR1 reads MNHEY; CDR2 reads SVGAGI. CDR3 coding DNA: TGTGCCAGCAGCGGGACAACAAACACTGAAGCTTTCTTT. This codes for CASSGTTNTEAFF.

V usage is TRBV5-1 and J usage is TRBJ2-1, with D maybe TRBD1 (6 bases). The CDR3 spans 15 residues. Germline lookup yields CDR1 SGHRS and CDR2 YFSETQ. V was shortened by 1 base and J by 2 bases, with 10 bases between the two germline ends. The CDR3 sequence: CASSLTQGAYNEQFF. CDR3 nucleotides: TGCGCCAGCAGCTTGACACAGGGTGCCTACAATGAGCAGTTCTTC.

This chain connects TRBV6-5 to TRBJ2-1; D might be TRBD2 (7 bases). Germline CDR1 MNHEY, CDR2 SVGAGI. V dropped 5 bases and J dropped 9 bases, with 20 bases sitting between them. This CDR3 is built from 15 residues. In DNA form, the CDR3 reads TGTGCCAGCAGTCGAGGGGGGGCCGGTGCGACTGAGCAGTTCTTC. This encodes CASSRGGAGATEQFF.

This sequence joins TRBV7-9 and TRBJ1-1, with TRBD1 matching 9 bases. The germline V gene has CDR1 SEHNR and CDR2 FQNEAQ (reference sequence). There are 14 residues in the CDR3. V lost 3 bases and J lost 6; bases outside the gene matches: 5. The CDR3 loop reads CASSFQDRGSEAFF. CDR3 in DNA: TGTGCCAGCAGCTTCCAGGACAGGGGTTCTGAAGCTTTCTTT.

CDR3 amino acids: CASSYSPGTGIGYTF. CDR3 DNA: TGTGCCAGCAGTTACAGTCCCGGGACAGGGATTGGCTACACCTTC. V and J are TRBV6-5 and TRBJ1-2; 9 nucleotides agree with TRBD1. After removal of 2 bases from V and 7 bases from J, the junction contained 8 bases not matched to a gene. Germline assignment: CDR1 MNHEY and CDR2 SVGAGI. This CDR3 has 15 residues.

The rearrangement links TRBV13 to TRBJ2-3; tentative D call: TRBD1 (5 bases). V shed 4 bases and J shed 6 bases, with 14 bases lying between them. The germline CDR1 and CDR2 sequences are PRHDT and FYEKMQ (reference sequence). This CDR3 contains 14 residues. CDR3 DNA sequence: TGTGCCAGCAGCTCGCGGCAGGGCGTCGATACGCAGTATTTT. Translating it yields CASSSRQGVDTQYF. Drawing the rest from reference TRBV13 and TRBJ2-3, the complete variable domain is AAGVIQSPRHLIKEKRETATLKCYPIPRHDTVYWYQQGPGQDPQFLISFYEKMQSDKGSIPDRFSAQQFSDYHSELNMSSLELGDSALYFCASSSRQGVDTQYFGPGTRLTVL.

The chain has TRBV18 and TRBJ1-5; no definite D call. The CDR3 sequence is 13 residues long. V was clipped by 5 bases and J by 3 bases, with 8 bases between them. Per the germline V gene, CDR1 is KGHSH and CDR2 is LQKENI. CDR3 amino acids: CASSNSFNQPQHF. CDR3 nucleotide sequence: TGTGCCAGCTCAAACAGCTTCAATCAGCCCCAGCATTTT.

This clone was detected once. V and J are TRBV5-1 and TRBJ2-7; 7 nucleotides match TRBD2. CDR3 length: 14 amino acids. Trimming took 4 bases from V and 5 from J; bases not matched to a gene: 9. The V gene's germline CDR1 is SGHRS and CDR2 YFSETQ. CDR3 nucleotide sequence: TGCGCCAGCAGCCGGGGAGGGGAGTCCCACGAGCAGTACTTC. Translated, it gives CASSRGGESHEQYF.

The CDR3 loop is CASSHGDREGGQYF. The CDR3, as DNA: TGCGCCAGCAGCCATGGGGACAGGGAAGGAGGGCAGTACTTC. The rearrangement uses TRBV4-3 and TRBJ2-7; 9 bases are a match to TRBD1. V lost 3 bases, J lost 9 bases, and 9 bases stayed unmatched. This CDR3 spans 14 amino acids. Germline V gene lookup returns CDR1 LGHNA and CDR2 YSLEER.

The CDR3 nucleotides read TGTGCCAGCCTTACCGCTGGACTGCTCCAAGAGACCCAGTACTTC. Translating it yields CASLTAGLLQETQYF. The chain combines TRBV6-1 with TRBJ2-5; maybe TRBD2 (5 bases). This CDR3 has 15 residues. Per the germline V gene, CDR1 is MNHNS and CDR2 is SASEGT. V was pared by 8 bases and J by 1 base, with 17 bases between.

This clone was detected only once. The junction and the germline gene differ at one end; a read error may be behind it. This chain joins TRBV28 and TRBJ1-2; 7 bases match TRBD1. This CDR3 spans 13 amino acids. CDR1 and CDR2 from the germline V gene are MDHEN and SYDVKM. CDR3 region: CTSTPTGLIGYTF. CDR3 nucleotide sequence: TGTACCAGCACCCCGACAGGGTTAATTGGCTACACCTTC.

A note on this clone: Distinct nucleotide sequences in the sample also encode this CDR3. DNA for the CDR3: TGTGCCAGCAGCGTAGGTCAGGGACAAGAGACCCAGTACTTC. Translating gives CASSVGQGQETQYF. The gene calls are TRBV9 and TRBJ2-5, with D possibly being TRBD1 (5 bases). This CDR3 is 14 amino acids long. Trimming took off 0 bases at V and 2 bases at J, with 8 bases between the two ends. Germline V gene sequence: CDR1 SGDLS, CDR2 YYNGEE.

As regards this clone: The same CDR3 also results from other DNA sequences found in this sample. CDR3: CASSVAPSGGQETQYF. The DNA of the CDR3 is TGTGCCAGCAGCGTAGCTCCTAGCGGGGGACAAGAGACCCAGTACTTC. This chain connects TRBV9 to TRBJ2-5; TRBD2 matches at 10 bases. Germline V gene data show CDR1 as SGDLS and CDR2 as YYNGEE. J lost 2 bases, V lost 0 bases, and 4 bases had no gene match. The CDR3 contains 16 residues.

The chain joins TRBV6-5 to TRBJ2-4; tentative D call: TRBD2 (7 bases). Germline loops: CDR1 MNHEY, CDR2 SVGAGI. The germline V and J ends were trimmed by 10 bases and 0 bases, with 16 bases remaining between them. CDR3 length equals 15 residues. The chain's CDR3 is CATRDGGLAKNIQYF. The DNA of the CDR3 is TGTGCCACCCGAGACGGGGGGCTAGCCAAAAACATTCAGTACTTC.

J is TRBJ2-5 and V is TRBV28; the D is unclear. This CDR3 contains 12 residues. Germline CDR1 reads MDHEN; CDR2 reads SYDVKM. V was trimmed by 8 bases and J by 3 bases, leaving 10 bases between them. CDR3: CASSEEEETQYF. For the CDR3, the DNA is TGTGCCAGCTCTGAGGAAGAAGAGACCCAGTACTTC.

The chain carries TRBV7-2 and TRBJ1-2; D is possibly TRBD1 (5 bases). Germline CDR1 reads SGHTA; CDR2 reads FQGNSA. The V end lost 5 bases, the J end lost 4 bases, and 14 bases lay between the germline ends. The CDR3 is 14 residues long. The CDR3: CASSTRGGAYGYTF. The DNA of the CDR3 is TGTGCCAGCAGCACTAGGGGAGGGGCCTATGGCTACACCTTC.

The chain combines TRBV2 with TRBJ1-6, with a weak D call TRBD1 (5 bases). CDR1 is SNHLY and CDR2 is FYNNEI in the germline V gene. Trimming took 1 base from V and 0 from J, leaving 7 bases between them. CDR3 length: 16 amino acids. The CDR3 here is CASSEGGGSYNSPLHF. For the CDR3, the DNA is TGTGCCAGCAGTGAAGGGGGGGGCTCCTATAATTCACCCCTCCACTTT.

The J gene is TRBJ1-1, the V gene TRBV5-1; maybe TRBD1 (5 bases). The CDR3 loop spans 15 amino acids. CDR1 is SGHRS, CDR2 YFSETQ, per germline. Trimming left V 0 bases short and J 4 bases short, with 13 bases between. CDR3 sequence reads: CASSLDGGGGTEAFF. The CDR3 DNA reads TGCGCCAGCAGCTTGGATGGTGGGGGGGGCACTGAAGCTTTCTTT.

CDR3 DNA sequence: TGTGCCAGCAGCCCGTGGGCCGCTAGCACAGATACGCAGTATTTT. Its protein product is CASSPWAASTDTQYF. The V gene is TRBV11-2, the J gene TRBJ2-3; D gene uncertain. Deletions cut 5 bases from V and 0 bases from J, with 12 bases between. CDR3 size: 15 residues. Per germline, CDR1 SGHAT and CDR2 FQNNGV.

The J gene is TRBJ2-2, the V gene TRBV2; D not certain. This CDR3 spans 13 amino acids. Germline CDR1 and CDR2: SNHLY and FYNNEI. Trimming took off 4 bases at V and 0 bases at J, with 3 bases between the two ends. CDR3 amino acids: CASSVSNTGELFF. For the CDR3, the DNA is TGTGCCAGCAGTGTATCGAACACCGGGGAGCTGTTTTTT.

The chain couples TRBV2 to TRBJ2-7, with D possibly being TRBD2 (5 bases). Trimming stripped 8 bases from V and 7 bases from J, with 9 bases between. The CDR3 contains 10 residues. CDR1 SNHLY and CDR2 FYNNEI come from the germline V gene. CDR3 nucleotides: TGTGCCAGCCTTGAGGGTGAGCAGTACTTC. Amino acid sequence: CASLEGEQYF.

The V and J genes are TRBV2 and TRBJ1-2; 9 bases line up with TRBD1. The CDR3 has 15 amino acids. Germline CDR1 is SNHLY and CDR2 is FYNNEI. The V and J ends lost 8 bases and 7 bases, in that order; junction bases with no gene match: 14. The CDR3 here is CASGYPGQGSSGYTF. The CDR3 DNA follows: TGTGCCAGCGGATACCCGGGACAGGGTTCGTCTGGCTACACCTTC.

This clone was detected a few times. The chain couples TRBV2 to TRBJ2-3, with 13 bases fitting TRBD2. The CDR3 length is 17 residues. CDR1 is SNHLY and CDR2 is FYNNEI in the germline V gene. V dropped 6 bases and J dropped 2; count of bases not matched to a gene: 8. CDR3 in DNA: TGTGCCAGCAGAGAGCTGGGGACTAGCGGGGCCACAGATACGCAGTATTTT. Translation gives CASRELGTSGATDTQYF.

This rearrangement joins TRBV5-4 to TRBJ1-2; TRBD1 matches at 8 bases. V was clipped by 1 base and J by 0 bases; unmatched bases: 2. The length of the CDR3 is 15 residues. Germline assignment: CDR1 SGHNT and CDR2 YYREEE (reference sequence). The DNA of the CDR3 is TGTGCCAGCAGCTTGAGGACAGGGCCTAACTATGGCTACACCTTC. Its translation: CASSLRTGPNYGYTF.

This chain links TRBV2 with TRBJ2-7; maybe TRBD2 (5 bases). Trimming left V 0 bases short and J 9 bases short, with 15 bases between. Germline-derived CDR1 and CDR2 are SNHLY and FYNNEI. The CDR3 sequence is 14 residues long. CDR3 protein: CASSEAPARGRQYF. The CDR3 DNA sequence: TGTGCCAGCAGTGAAGCGCCCGCACGGGGTAGGCAGTACTTC. Complete variable domain (other parts from reference TRBV2 and TRBJ2-7): EPEVTQTPSHQVTQMGQEVILRCVPISNHLYFYWYRQILGQKVEFLVSFYNNEISEKSEIFDDQFSVERPDGSNFTLKIRSTKLEDSAMYFCASSEAPARGRQYFGPGTRLTVT.

The CDR3 protein is CASSEDRRRGNTIYF. The CDR3 DNA reads TGTGCCAGCAGTGAGGACAGGCGCCGGGGAAACACCATATATTTT. This chain links TRBV2 with TRBJ1-3; 7 nucleotides align to TRBD1. Per germline, CDR1 SNHLY and CDR2 FYNNEI. The junction had 6 bases not matched to a gene; V was cut back by 3 bases and J by 4 bases. The CDR3 is 15 residues long.

A single count supports this clone. The chain couples TRBV7-9 to TRBJ2-5, with D perhaps TRBD1 (5 bases). From germline, CDR1 is SEHNR and CDR2 FQNEAQ (reference sequence). The CDR3 sequence is 13 residues long. Trimming removed 3 bases from V and 2 bases from J, with 7 bases in between. The CDR3 DNA sequence: TGTGCCAGCAGCTTCGCAGGGCAAGAGACCCAGTACTTC. This translates into CASSFAGQETQYF.